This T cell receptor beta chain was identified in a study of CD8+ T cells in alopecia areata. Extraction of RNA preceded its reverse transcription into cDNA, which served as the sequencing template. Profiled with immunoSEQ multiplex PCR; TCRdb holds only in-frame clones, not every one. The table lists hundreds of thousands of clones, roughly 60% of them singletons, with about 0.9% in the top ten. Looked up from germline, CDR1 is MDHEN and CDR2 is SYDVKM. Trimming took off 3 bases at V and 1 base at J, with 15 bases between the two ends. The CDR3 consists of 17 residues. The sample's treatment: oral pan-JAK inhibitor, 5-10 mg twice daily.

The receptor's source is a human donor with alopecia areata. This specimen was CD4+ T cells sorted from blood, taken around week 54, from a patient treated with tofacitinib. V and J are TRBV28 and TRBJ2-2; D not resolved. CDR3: CASSFPRRKLNTGELFF. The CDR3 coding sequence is TGTGCCAGCAGTTTCCCCCGACGGAAACTGAACACCGGGGAGCTGTTTTTT.